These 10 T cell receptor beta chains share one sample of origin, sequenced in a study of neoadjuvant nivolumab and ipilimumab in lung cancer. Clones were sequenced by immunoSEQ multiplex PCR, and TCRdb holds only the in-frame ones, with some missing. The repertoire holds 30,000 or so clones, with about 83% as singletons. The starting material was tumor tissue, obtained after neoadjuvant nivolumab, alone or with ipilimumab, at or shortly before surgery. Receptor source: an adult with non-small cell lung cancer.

CDR3 in amino acids: CAINPAGETKDEQYF. DNA for the CDR3: TGTGCTATCAACCCCGCCGGGGAGACTAAGGACGAGCAGTACTTC. The chain has TRBV7-7 and TRBJ2-7; tentatively, D is TRBD2 (5 bases). The CDR3 loop spans 15 amino acids. CDR1 is SSHAT, CDR2 FNYEAQ, per germline (reference sequence). Using reference TRBV7-7 and TRBJ2-7 for the parts outside the CDR3, the full variable domain is GAGVSQSPRYKVTKRGQDVTLRCDPISSHATLYWYQQALGQGPEFLTYFNYEAQPDKSGLPSDRFSAERPEGSISTLTIQRTEQRDSAMYRCAINPAGETKDEQYFGPGTRLTVT.

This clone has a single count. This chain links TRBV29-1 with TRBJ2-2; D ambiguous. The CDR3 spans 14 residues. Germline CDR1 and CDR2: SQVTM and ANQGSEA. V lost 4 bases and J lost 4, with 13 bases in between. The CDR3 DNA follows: TGCAGCGTTGTCTGGGGATCAGGCACCGGGGAGCTGTTTTTT. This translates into CSVVWGSGTGELFF.

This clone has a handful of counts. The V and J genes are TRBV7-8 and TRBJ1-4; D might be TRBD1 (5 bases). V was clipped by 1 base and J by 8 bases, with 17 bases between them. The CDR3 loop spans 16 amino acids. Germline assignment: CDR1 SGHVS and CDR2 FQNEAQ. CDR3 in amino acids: CASSLGLGRAGEKLFF. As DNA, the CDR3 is TGTGCCAGCAGCTTAGGACTGGGCAGGGCCGGCGAAAAACTGTTTTTT.

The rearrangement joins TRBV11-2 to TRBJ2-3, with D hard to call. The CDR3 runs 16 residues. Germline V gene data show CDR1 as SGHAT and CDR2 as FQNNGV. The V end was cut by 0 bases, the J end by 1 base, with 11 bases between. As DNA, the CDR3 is TGTGCCAGCAGCTTAGATCTAGGCGGACGCACAGATACGCAGTATTTT. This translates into CASSLDLGGRTDTQYF. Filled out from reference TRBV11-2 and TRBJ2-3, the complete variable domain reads EAGVAQSPRYKIIEKRQSVAFWCNPISGHATLYWYQQILGQGPKLLIQFQNNGVVDDSQLPKDRFSAERLKGVDSTLKIQPAKLEDSAVYLCASSLDLGGRTDTQYFGPGTRLTVL.

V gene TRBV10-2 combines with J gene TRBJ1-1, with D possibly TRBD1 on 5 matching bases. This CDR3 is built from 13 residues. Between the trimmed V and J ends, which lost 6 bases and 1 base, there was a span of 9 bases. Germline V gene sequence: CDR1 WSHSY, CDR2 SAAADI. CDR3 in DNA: TGCGCCAGCAGCAGACAGAGGAACACTGAAGCTTTCTTT. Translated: CASSRQRNTEAFF.

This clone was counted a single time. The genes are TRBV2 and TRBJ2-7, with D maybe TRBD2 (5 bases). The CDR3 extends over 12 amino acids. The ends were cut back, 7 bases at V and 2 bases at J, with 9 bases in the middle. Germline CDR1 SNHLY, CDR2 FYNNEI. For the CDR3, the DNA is TGTGCCAGCACTATGGAGGCCTACGAGCAGTACTTC. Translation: CASTMEAYEQYF.

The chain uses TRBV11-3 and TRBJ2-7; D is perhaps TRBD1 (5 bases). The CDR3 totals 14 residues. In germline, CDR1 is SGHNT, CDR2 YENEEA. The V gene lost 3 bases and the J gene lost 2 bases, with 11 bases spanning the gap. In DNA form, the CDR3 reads TGTGCCAGCAGCTTGGGGCACCCGGCCTACGAGCAGTACTTC. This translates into CASSLGHPAYEQYF.

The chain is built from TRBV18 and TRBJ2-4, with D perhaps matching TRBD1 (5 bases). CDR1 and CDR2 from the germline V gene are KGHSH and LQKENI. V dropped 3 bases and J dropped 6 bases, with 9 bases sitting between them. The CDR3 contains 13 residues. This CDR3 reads CASSPQGANIQYF. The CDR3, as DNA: TGTGCCAGCTCACCGCAGGGCGCAAACATTCAGTACTTC.

In DNA, the CDR3 is TGTGCCAGCAGTTTATCGGGAATAGCGGGGGGGCCAGATACGCAGTATTTT. Its protein is CASSLSGIAGGPDTQYF. V is TRBV27 and J is TRBJ2-3; TRBD2 matches 11 bases. V shed 0 bases and J 4 bases; nucleotides not matched to a gene: 6. Germline values: CDR1 MNHEY, CDR2 SMNVEV (reference sequence). The CDR3 runs 17 residues.

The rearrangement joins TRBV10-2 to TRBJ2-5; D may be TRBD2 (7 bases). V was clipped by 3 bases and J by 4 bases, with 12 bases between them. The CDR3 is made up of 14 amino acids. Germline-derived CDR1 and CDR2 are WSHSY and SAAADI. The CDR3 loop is CASSERGGLETQYF. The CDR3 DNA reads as TGCGCCAGCAGTGAAAGGGGGGGGCTAGAGACCCAGTACTTC.